This T cell receptor beta chain was recovered during a study of T-cell reconstitution after alpha-beta-depleted transplantation in children. Unique molecular identifiers featured in how the TCRbeta library was prepared. TCRdb independently ran MiXCR on the PCR reads; one entry per CDR3 protein. The data hold around 440,000 distinct CDR3 sequences, with about 10% observed a single time. This clonotype showed up just a few times. Germline values: CDR1 SGHDT, CDR2 YYEEEE. Losses at the gene ends were 5 bases for V and 4 bases for J; bases not matched to a gene: 12. The CDR3 is made up of 16 amino acids. The sequence was obtained from a child aged 2-9 years with inherited bone marrow failure, due to receive a stem cell transplant. The material sequenced was PBMCs, taken before TCRalphabeta/CD19-depleted stem cell transplant. The chain joins TRBV5-6 to TRBJ1-2, with TRBD1 identical over 9 bases. The CDR3 bases are TGTGCCAGCAGGCTATCCGGGACAGGGCCCTTCTATGGCTACACCTTC. It specifies CASRLSGTGPFYGYTF.